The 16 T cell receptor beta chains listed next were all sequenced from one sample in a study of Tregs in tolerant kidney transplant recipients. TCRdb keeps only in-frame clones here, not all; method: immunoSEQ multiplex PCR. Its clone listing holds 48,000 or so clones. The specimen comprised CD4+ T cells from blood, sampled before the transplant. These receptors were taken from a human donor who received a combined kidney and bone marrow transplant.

CDR3 loop: CASSLTGYNEQFF. CDR3 DNA (partial): TGCGCCAGCAGCTTGACCGGGTACAATGAG. V gene TRBV5-1 combines with J gene TRBJ2-1, with D unresolved. The read halts 3 residues ahead of the CDR3 end, with the missing end drawn from the germline J gene. The V end lost 1 base, the J end lost 4 bases, and 6 bases lay between the germline ends. The CDR3 has 13 residues. Germline-derived CDR1 and CDR2 are SGHRS and YFSETQ.

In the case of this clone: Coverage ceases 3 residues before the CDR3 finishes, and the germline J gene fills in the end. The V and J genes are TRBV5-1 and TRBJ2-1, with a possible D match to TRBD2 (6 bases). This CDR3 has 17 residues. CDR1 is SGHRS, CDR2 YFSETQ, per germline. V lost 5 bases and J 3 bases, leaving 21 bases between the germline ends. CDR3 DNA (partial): TGCGCCAGCAGATTTGGGGTATCGGGACTGCACTACAATGAG. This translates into CASRFGVSGLHYNE. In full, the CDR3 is CASRFGVSGLHYNEQFF.

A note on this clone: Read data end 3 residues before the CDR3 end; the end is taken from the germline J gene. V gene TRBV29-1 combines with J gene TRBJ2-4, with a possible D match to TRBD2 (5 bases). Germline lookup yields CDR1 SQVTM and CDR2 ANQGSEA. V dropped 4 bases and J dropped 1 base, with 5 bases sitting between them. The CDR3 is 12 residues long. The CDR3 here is CSVGGAKNIQYF. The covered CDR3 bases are TGCAGCGTTGGAGGGGCCAAAAACATT. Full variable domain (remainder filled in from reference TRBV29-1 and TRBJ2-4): SAVISQKPSRDICQRGTSLTIQCQVDSQVTMMFWYRQQPGQSLTLIATANQGSEATYESGFVIDKFPISRPNLTFSTLTVSNMSPEDSSIYLCSVGGAKNIQYFGAGTRLSVL.

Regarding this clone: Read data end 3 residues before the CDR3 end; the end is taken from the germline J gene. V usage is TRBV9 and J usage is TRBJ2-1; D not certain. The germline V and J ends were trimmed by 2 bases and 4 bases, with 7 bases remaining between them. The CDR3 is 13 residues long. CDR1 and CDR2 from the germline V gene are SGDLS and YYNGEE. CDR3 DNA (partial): TGTGCCAGCAGCGTTAGTACTTACAATGAG. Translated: CASSVSTYNE. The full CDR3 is CASSVSTYNEQFF.

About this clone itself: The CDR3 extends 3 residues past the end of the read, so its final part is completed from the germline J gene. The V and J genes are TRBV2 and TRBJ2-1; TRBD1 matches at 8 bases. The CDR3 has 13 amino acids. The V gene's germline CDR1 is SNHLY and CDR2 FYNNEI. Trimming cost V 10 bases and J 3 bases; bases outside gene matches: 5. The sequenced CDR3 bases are TGTGCCACAACAGGACAGGGCTACAATGAG. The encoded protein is CATTGQGYNE. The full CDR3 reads CATTGQGYNEQFF.

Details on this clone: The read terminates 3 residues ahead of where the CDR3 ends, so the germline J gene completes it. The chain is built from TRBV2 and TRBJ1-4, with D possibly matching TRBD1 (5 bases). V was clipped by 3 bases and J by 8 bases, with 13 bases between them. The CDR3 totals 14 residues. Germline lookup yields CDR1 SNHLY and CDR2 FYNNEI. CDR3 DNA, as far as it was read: TGTGCCAGCAGTGATAGCAGGGCCAGCGAAAAA. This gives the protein CASSDSRASEK. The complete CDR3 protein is CASSDSRASEKLFF.

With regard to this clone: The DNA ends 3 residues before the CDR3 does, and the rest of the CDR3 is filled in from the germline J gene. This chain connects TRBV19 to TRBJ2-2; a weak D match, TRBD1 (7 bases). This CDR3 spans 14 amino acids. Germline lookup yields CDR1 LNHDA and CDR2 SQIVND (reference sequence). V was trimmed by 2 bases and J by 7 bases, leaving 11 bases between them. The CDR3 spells CASSIQGGIGELFF. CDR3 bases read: TGTGCCAGTAGTATACAGGGGGGTATCGGGGAG.

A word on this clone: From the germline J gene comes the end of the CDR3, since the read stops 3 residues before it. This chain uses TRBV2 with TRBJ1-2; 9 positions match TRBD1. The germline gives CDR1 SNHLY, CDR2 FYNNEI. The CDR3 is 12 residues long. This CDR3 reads CASMQDRGGYTF. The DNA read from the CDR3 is TGTGCCAGCATGCAGGACAGGGGAGGC.

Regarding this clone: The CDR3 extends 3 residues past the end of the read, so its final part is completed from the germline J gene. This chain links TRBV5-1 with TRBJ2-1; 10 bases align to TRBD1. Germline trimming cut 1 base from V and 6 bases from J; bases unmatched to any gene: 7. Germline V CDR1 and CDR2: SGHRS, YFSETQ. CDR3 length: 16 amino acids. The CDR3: CASSLQPGQGLNEQFF. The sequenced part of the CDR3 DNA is TGCGCCAGCAGCTTGCAACCGGGACAGGGGCTCAATGAG. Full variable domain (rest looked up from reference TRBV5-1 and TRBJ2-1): KAGVTQTPRYLIKTRGQQVTLSCSPISGHRSVSWYQQTPGQGLQFLFEYFSETQRNKGNFPGRFSGRQFSNSRSEMNVSTLELGDSALYLCASSLQPGQGLNEQFFGPGTRLTVL.

This chain's CDR3 is CAILPLRGTGELFF. The sequenced CDR3 bases are TGTGCCATCCTACCCCTACGGGGCACCGGGGAG. The chain links TRBV10-3 to TRBJ2-2, with D possibly being TRBD2 (5 bases). The read ends 3 residues before the CDR3 terminus; that terminus is restored from the germline J gene. CDR3 length equals 14 residues. V lost 8 bases to trimming and J lost 4 bases, with 14 bases between them. Germline V gene lookup returns CDR1 ENHRY and CDR2 SYGVKD.

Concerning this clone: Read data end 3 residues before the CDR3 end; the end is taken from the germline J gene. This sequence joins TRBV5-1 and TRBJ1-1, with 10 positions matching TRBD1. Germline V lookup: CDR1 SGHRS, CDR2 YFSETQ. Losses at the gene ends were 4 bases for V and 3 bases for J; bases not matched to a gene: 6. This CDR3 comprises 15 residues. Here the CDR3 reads CASSLRQGADTEAFF. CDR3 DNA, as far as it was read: TGCGCCAGCAGCCTCCGACAGGGGGCGGACACTGAA.

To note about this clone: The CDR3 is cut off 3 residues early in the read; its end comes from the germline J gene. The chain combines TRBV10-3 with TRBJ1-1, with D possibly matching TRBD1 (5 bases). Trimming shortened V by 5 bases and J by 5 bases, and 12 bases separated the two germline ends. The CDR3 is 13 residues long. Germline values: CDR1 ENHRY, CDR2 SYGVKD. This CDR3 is CAISRQGSTEAFF. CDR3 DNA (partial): TGTGCCATCAGTCGGCAGGGAAGTACTGAA.

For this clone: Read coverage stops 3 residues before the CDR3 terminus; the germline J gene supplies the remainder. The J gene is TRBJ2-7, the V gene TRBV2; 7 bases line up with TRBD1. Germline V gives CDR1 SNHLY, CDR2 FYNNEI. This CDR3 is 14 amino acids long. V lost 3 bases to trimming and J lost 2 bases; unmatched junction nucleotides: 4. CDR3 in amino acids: CASSERRGPYEQYF. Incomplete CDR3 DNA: TGTGCCAGCAGTGAGAGAAGGGGGCCCTACGAG.

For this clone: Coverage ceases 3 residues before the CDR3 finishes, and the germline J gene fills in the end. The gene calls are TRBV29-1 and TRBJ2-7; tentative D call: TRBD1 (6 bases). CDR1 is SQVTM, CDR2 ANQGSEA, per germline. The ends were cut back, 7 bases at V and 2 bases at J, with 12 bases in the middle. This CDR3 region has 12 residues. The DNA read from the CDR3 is TGCAGCGCATCGGGACATCCCTACGAG. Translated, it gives CSASGHPYE. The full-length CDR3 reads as CSASGHPYEQYF.

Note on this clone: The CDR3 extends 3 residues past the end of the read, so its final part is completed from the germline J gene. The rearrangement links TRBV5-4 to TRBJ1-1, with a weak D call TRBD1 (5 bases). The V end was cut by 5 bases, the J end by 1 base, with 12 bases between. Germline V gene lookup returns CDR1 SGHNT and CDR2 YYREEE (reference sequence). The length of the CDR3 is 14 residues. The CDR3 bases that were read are TGTGCCAGCAGTCTTCGGGGGGGGAACACTGAA. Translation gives CASSLRGGNTE. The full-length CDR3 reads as CASSLRGGNTEAFF.

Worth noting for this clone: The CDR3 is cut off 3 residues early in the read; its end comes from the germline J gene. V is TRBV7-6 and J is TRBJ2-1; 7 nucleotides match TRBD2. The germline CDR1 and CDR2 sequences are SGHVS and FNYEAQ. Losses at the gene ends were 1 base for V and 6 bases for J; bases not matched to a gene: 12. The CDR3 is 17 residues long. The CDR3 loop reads CASSLVYGGSSGNEQFF. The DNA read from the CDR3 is TGTGCCAGCAGCTTAGTGTACGGCGGGAGTTCCGGCAATGAG.